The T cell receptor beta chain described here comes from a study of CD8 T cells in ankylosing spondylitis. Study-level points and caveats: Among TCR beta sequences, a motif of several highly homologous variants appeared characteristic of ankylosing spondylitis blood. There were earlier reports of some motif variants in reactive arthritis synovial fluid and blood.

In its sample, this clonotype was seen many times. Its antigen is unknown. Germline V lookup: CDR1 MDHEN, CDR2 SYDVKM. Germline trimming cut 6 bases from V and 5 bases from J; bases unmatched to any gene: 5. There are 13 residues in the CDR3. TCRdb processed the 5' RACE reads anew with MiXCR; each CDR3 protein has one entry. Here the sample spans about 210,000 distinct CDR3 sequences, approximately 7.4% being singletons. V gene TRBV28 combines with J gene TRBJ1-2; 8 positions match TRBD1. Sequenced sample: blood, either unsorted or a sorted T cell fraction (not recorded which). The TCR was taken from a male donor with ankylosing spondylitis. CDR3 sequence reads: CASSPDREYGYTF. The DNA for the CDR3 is TGTGCCAGCAGCCCGGACAGGGAGTATGGCTACACCTTC.